This entry features one T cell receptor (beta chain) sequence. V was pared by 4 bases and J by 0 bases, with 10 bases between. Germline CDR1 SQVTM, CDR2 ANQGSEA. The CDR3 is made up of 14 amino acids. The data were taken from a study of naive and memory T cell subsets. From the second PCR step, alpha and beta chains were amplified apart. The beta constant-region primer was an equimolar mix of two oligonucleotides covering TRBC1 and TRBC2. Four rounds of PCR amplified the ligated cDNA using nested alpha and beta constant-region primers plus SP2. Via MiXCR, TCRdb re-called the UMI-ligation and nested PCR reads, giving one row per CDR3 protein. The table shows about 120,000 distinct CDR3 sequences, with 35% to 45% occurring only once.

The origin of this receptor is a human donor in good health. The chain combines TRBV29-1 with TRBJ2-1; D not certain. The sequencing sample was made of central memory CD4+ T cells from blood. The CDR3 DNA is TGCAGCGTTGTGGGGTTGAGCTCCTACAATGAGCAGTTCTTC. Protein: CSVVGLSSYNEQFF.